Described below is a single T cell receptor beta chain sequence and its context. Antigen unknown. The CDR3 consists of 15 residues. V gave up 4 bases and J gave up 9 bases, with 19 bases separating them. Looked up from germline, CDR1 is LGHNA and CDR2 is YNFKEQ. Unique molecular identifiers were built into the TCRbeta library. TCRdb independently ran MiXCR on the PCR reads; one entry per CDR3 protein. The top ten hold over 25% of the sample, which has about 900,000 distinct CDR3 sequences, roughly 29% seen once. This sample was included in a study of T-cell reconstitution after alpha-beta-depleted transplantation in children. General study points: T cells produced anew were the main source of T-cell counts and diversity one year after transplant. The study reportedly traced alpha-beta T cells about two months after transplant to several hundred expanded graft clones.

The sequence was obtained from a boy in the first two years of life who had a stem cell transplant for SCID, so the T cells may come from the graft donor. The specimen was PBMCs, mostly from graft donor cells, collected 360 days after TCRalphabeta/CD19-depleted stem cell transplant. The genes are TRBV4-2 and TRBJ2-1; D is perhaps TRBD2 (6 bases). Here the CDR3 reads CASSLKLAYYGEQFF. Here the CDR3 DNA reads TGTGCCAGCAGCCTTAAACTAGCTTATTACGGTGAGCAGTTCTTC.